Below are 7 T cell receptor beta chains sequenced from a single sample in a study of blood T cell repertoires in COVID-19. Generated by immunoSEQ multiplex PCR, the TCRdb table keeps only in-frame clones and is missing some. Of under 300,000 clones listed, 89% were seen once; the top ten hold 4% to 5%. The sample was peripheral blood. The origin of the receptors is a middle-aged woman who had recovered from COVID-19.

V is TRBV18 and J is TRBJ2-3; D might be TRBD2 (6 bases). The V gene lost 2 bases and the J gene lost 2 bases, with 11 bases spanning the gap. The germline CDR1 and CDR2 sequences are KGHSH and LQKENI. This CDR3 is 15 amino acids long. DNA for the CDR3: TGTGCCAGCTCACCAGGCGGGGCGACCACAGATACGCAGTATTTT. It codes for CASSPGGATTDTQYF.

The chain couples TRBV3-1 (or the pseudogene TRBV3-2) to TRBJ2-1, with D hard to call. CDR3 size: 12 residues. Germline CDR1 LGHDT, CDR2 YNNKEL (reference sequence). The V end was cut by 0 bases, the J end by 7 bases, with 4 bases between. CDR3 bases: TGTGCCAGCAGCCAAGACCAAAATGAGCAGTTCTTC. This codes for CASSQDQNEQFF.

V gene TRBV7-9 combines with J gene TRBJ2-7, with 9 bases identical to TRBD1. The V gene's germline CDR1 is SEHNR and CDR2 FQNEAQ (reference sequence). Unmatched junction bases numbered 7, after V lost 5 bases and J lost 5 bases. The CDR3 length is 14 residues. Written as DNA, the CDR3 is TGTGCCAGCAGCCAGGGACAGGGTGGGAACGAGCAGTACTTC. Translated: CASSQGQGGNEQYF.

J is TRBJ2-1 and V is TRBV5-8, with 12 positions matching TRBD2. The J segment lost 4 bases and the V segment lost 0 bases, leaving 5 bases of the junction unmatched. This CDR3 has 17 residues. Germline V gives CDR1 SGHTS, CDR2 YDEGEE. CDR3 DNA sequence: TGTGCCAGCAGCTTGGCCCTGACTAGCGGGAGTTACAATGAGCAGTTCTTC. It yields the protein CASSLALTSGSYNEQFF.

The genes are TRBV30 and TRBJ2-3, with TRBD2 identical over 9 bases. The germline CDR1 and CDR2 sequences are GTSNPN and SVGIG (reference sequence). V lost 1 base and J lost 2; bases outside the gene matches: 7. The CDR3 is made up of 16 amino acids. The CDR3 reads CAWSGIRTSDTDTQYF. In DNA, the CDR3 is TGTGCCTGGAGTGGGATTAGGACTAGCGACACAGATACGCAGTATTTT.

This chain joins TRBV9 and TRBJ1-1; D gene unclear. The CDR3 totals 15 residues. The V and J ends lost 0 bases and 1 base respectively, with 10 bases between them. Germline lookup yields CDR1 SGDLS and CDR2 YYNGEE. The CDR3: CASSVDVHANTEAFF. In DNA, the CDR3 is TGTGCCAGCAGCGTAGATGTACACGCGAACACTGAAGCTTTCTTT.

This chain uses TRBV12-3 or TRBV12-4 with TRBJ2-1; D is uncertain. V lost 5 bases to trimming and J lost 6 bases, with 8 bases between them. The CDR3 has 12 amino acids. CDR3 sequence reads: CASSNPGNEQFF. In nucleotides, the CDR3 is TGTGCCAGCAGTAACCCGGGCAATGAGCAGTTCTTC.